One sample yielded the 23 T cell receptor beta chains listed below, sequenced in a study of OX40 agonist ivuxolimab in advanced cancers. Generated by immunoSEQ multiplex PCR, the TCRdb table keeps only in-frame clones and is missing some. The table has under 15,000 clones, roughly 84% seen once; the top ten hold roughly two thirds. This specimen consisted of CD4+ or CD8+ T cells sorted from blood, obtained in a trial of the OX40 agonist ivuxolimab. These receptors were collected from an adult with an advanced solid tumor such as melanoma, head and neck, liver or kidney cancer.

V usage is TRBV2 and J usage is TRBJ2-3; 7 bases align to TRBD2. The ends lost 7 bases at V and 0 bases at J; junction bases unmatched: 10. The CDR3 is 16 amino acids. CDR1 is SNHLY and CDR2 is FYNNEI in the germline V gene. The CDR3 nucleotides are TGTGCCAGCATTCGCGGGAGTATCGTTAGCACAGATACGCAGTATTTT. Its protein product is CASIRGSIVSTDTQYF.

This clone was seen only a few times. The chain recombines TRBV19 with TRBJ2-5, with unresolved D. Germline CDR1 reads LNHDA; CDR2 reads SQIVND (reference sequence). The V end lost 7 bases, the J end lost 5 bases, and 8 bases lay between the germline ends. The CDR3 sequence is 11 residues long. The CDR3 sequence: CASTRGETQYF. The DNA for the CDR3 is TGTGCCAGTACGAGAGGCGAGACCCAGTACTTC.

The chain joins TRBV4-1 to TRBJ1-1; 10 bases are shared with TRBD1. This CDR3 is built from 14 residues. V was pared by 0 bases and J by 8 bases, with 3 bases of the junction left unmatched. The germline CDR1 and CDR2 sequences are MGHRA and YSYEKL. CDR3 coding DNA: TGCGCCAGCAGCCAAGAGACAGGGGGCTCGGAAGCTTTCTTT. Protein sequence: CASSQETGGSEAFF.

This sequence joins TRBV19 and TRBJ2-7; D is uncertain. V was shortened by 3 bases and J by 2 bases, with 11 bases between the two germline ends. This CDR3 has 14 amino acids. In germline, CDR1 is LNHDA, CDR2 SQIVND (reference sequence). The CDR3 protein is CASSMGGGTYEQYF. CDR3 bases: TGTGCCAGTAGTATGGGTGGCGGTACCTACGAGCAGTACTTC.

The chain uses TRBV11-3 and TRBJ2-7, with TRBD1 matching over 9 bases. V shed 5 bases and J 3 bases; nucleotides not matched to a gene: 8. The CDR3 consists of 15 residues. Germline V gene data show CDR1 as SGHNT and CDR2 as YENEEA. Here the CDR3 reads CASSVTGQGGYEQYF. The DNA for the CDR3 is TGTGCCAGCAGCGTAACGGGACAGGGAGGCTACGAGCAGTACTTC. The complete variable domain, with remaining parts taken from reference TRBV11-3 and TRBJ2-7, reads EAGVVQSPRYKIIEKKQPVAFWCNPISGHNTLYWYLQNLGQGPELLIRYENEEAVDDSQLPKDRFSAERLKGVDSTLKIQPAELGDSAVYLCASSVTGQGGYEQYFGPGTRLTVT.

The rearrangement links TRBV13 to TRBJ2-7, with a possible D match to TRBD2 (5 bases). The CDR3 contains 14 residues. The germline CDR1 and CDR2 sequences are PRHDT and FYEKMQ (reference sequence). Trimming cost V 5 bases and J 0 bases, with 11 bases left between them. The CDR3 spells CASSPGLYSYEQYF. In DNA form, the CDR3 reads TGTGCCAGCAGCCCAGGACTTTACTCCTACGAGCAGTACTTC.

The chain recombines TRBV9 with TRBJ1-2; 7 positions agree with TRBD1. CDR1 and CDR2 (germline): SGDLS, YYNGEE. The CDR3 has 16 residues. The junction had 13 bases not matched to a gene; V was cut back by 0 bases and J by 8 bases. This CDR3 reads CASSVATKAGGYGYTF. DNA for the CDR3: TGTGCCAGCAGCGTAGCTACAAAGGCAGGGGGTTACGGCTACACCTTC.

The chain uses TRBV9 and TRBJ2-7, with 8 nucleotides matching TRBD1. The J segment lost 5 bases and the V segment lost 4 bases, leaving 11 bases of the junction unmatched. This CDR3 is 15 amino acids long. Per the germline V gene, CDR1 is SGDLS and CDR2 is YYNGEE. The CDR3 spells CASSHPIGQGDEQYF. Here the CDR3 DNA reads TGTGCCAGCAGCCACCCGATCGGACAGGGAGACGAGCAGTACTTC.

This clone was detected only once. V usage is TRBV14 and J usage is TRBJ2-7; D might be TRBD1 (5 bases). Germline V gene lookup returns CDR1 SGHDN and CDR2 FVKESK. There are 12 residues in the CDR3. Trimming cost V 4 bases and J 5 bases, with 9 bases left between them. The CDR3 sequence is CASSLRGNEQYF. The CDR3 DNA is TGTGCCAGCAGCCTTAGGGGAAACGAGCAGTACTTC.

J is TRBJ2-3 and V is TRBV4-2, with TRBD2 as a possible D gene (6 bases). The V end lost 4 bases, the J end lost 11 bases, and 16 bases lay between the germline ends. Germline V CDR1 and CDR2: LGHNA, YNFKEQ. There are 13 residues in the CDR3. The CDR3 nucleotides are TGTGCCAGCAGCCTTGTGGCTAGCGATGAGCAGTATTTT. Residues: CASSLVASDEQYF.

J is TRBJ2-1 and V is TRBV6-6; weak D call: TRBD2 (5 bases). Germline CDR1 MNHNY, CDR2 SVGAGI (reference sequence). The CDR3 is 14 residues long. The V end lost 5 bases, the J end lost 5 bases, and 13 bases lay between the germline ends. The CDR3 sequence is CASSPVGVHNEQFF. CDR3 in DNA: TGTGCCAGCAGTCCCGTCGGGGTCCACAATGAGCAGTTCTTC.

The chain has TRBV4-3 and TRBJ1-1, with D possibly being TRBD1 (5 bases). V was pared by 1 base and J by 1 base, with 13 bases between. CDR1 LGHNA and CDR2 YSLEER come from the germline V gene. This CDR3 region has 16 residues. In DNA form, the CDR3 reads TGCGCCAGCAGCCAAGCGGCAGGGCCCCGGAACACTGAAGCTTTCTTT. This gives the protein CASSQAAGPRNTEAFF.

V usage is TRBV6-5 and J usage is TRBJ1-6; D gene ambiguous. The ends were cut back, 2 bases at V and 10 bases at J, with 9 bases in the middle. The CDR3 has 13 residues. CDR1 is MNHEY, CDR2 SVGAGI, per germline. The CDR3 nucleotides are TGTGCCAGCAGTTACCCTCCAGGATCACCCCTCCACTTT. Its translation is CASSYPPGSPLHF.

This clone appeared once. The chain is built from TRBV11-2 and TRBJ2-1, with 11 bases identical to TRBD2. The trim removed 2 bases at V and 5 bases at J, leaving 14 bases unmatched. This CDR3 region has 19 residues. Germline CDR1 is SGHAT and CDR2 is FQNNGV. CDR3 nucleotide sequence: TGTGCCAGCAGCTTAATACCAGCGACTAGCGGGATTACCCACAATGAGCAGTTCTTC. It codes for CASSLIPATSGITHNEQFF.

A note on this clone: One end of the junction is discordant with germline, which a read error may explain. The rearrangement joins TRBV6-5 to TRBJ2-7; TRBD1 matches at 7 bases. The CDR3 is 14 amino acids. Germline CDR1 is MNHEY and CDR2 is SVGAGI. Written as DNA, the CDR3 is TGTGCCATCAGTAAGGGACAGAGCTCCTACGAGCAGTACTTC. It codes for CAISKGQSSYEQYF.

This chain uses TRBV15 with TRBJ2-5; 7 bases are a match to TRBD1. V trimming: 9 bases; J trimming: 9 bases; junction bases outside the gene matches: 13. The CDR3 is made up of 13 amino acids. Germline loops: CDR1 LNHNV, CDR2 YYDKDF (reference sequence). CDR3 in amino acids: CATQVGTEPAQYF. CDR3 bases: TGTGCCACACAAGTCGGGACAGAACCTGCCCAGTACTTC.

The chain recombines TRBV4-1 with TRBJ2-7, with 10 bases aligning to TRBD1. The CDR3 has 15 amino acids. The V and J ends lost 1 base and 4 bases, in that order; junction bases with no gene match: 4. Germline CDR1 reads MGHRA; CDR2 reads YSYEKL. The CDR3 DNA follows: TGCGCCAGCAGCCAAGGGGGACAGGGGTTGTACGAGCAGTACTTC. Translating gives CASSQGGQGLYEQYF.

For the CDR3, the DNA is TGTGCCAGCAGCCCTCTGGGGAGTAACTATGGCTACACCTTC. It yields the protein CASSPLGSNYGYTF. The J gene is TRBJ1-2, the V gene TRBV6-5, with D uncertain. The CDR3 loop spans 14 amino acids. V was trimmed by 6 bases and J by 1 base, leaving 12 bases between them. CDR1 MNHEY and CDR2 SVGAGI come from the germline V gene.

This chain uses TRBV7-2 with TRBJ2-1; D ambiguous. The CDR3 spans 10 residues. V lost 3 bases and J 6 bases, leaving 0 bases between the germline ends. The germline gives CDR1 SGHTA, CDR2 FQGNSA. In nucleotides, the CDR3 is TGTGCCAGCAGCTTCAATGAGCAGTTCTTC. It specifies CASSFNEQFF.

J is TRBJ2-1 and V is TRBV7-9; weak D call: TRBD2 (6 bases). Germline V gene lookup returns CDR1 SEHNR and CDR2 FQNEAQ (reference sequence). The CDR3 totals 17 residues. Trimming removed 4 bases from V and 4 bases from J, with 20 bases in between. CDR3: CASSSPPAGPPYNEQFF. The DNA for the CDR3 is TGTGCCAGCAGCTCACCCCCGGCGGGACCTCCGTACAATGAGCAGTTCTTC.

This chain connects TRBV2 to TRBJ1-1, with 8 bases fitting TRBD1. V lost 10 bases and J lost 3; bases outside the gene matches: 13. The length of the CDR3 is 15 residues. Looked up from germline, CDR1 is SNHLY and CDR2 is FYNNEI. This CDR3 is CANTQNSRGHTEAFF. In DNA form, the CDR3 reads TGTGCCAACACGCAAAACTCCAGGGGGCACACTGAAGCTTTCTTT.

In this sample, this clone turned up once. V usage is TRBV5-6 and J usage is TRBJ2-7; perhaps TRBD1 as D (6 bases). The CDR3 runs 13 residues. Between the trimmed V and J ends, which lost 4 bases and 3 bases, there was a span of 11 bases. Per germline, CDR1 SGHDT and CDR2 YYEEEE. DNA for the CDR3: TGTGCCAGCAGCGGGGCGGACAGCTACGAGCAGTACTTC. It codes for CASSGADSYEQYF.

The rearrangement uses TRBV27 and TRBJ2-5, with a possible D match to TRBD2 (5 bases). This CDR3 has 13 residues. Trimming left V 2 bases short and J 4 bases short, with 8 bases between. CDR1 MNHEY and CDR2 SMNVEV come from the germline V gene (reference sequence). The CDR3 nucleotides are TGTGCCAGCAGTTTAGATGGAGGAGAGACCCAGTACTTC. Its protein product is CASSLDGGETQYF.